These 19 T cell receptor beta chains originate from one sample sequenced in a study of memory CD4+ T cells and cytomegalovirus serostatus. TCRdb's copy holds only in-frame clones and misses some; the assay was immunoSEQ multiplex PCR. The sample holds 61,000 or so clones, over 70% seen once. The sort gate was single viable CD3+CD4+CD8-CD45RO+ cells for memory CD4+ T cells. Sequencing used memory CD4+ T cells from blood. The receptors derive from an adult in good health and CMV-seronegative. Some clones in this sample may be carry-over from other donors' samples.

The genes are TRBV5-1 and TRBJ2-2; perhaps TRBD2 as D (5 bases). Between the trimmed V and J ends, which lost 4 bases and 5 bases, there was a span of 15 bases. The CDR3 loop spans 15 amino acids. Germline CDR1 reads SGHRS; CDR2 reads YFSETQ. The CDR3 bases are TGCGCCAGCAGCCGTCGACCCGAGGGAACCGGGGAGCTGTTTTTT. Its protein product is CASSRRPEGTGELFF.

The chain couples TRBV5-1 to TRBJ1-1; a weak D match, TRBD1 (5 bases). CDR1 is SGHRS, CDR2 YFSETQ, per germline. The CDR3 has 13 residues. The V gene lost 3 bases and the J gene lost 5 bases, with 11 bases spanning the gap. The CDR3, as DNA: TGCGCCAGCAGCTCGTTAGACAGAACTGAAGCTTTCTTT. This codes for CASSSLDRTEAFF.

The chain employs TRBV7-2 and TRBJ2-7, with a possible D match to TRBD1 (6 bases). This CDR3 comprises 16 residues. V dropped 5 bases and J dropped 0 bases, with 17 bases sitting between them. CDR1 is SGHTA and CDR2 is FQGNSA in the germline V gene. CDR3 coding DNA: TGTGCCAGCAGCCCGAACGGGCAGGGGAGCTCCTACGAGCAGTACTTC. It specifies CASSPNGQGSSYEQYF. The full variable domain, rest sourced from reference TRBV7-2 and TRBJ2-7, is GAGVSQSPSNKVTEKGKDVELRCDPISGHTALYWYRQSLGQGLEFLIYFQGNSAPDKSGLPSDRFSAERTGGSVSTLTIQRTQQEDSAVYLCASSPNGQGSSYEQYFGPGTRLTVT.

The sample holds a few counts of this clone. This chain uses TRBV6-4 with TRBJ1-5, with D unresolved. This CDR3 has 17 residues. The V gene's germline CDR1 is MRHNA and CDR2 SNTAGT. V was trimmed by 2 bases and J by 0 bases, leaving 14 bases between them. This CDR3 is CASSDLAGVYSNQPQHF. The CDR3 region has the DNA TGTGCCAGCAGTGACCTGGCCGGGGTTTATAGCAATCAGCCCCAGCATTTT.

This clone was seen only once. The V and J genes are TRBV21-1 and TRBJ1-1. TRBV21-1 is tagged as a pseudogene. This CDR3 has 16 residues. This chain's CDR3 is CASSPRGGRKNTEAFF. The CDR3 DNA is TGTGCCAGCAGCCCAAGAGGCGGACGGAAGAACACTGAAGCTTTCTTT.

The chain carries TRBV30 and TRBJ1-6, with TRBD1 matching 10 bases. The ends lost 5 bases at V and 8 bases at J; junction bases unmatched: 9. The CDR3 length is 15 residues. CDR1 and CDR2 (germline): GTSNPN, SVGIG (reference sequence). For the CDR3, the DNA is TGTGCCTGGGTGTCACCCGGGACAGGGGATTCACCCCTCCACTTT. Translation gives CAWVSPGTGDSPLHF.

This clone came up a few times. This sequence joins TRBV5-4 and TRBJ1-6; D uncertain. The CDR3 has 14 residues. Trimming pared 0 bases from V and 7 bases from J, leaving 8 bases between. Germline V gene lookup returns CDR1 SGHNT and CDR2 YYREEE (reference sequence). CDR3 loop: CASSLVARNSPLHF. CDR3 DNA sequence: TGTGCCAGCAGCTTGGTGGCCCGCAATTCACCCCTCCACTTT.

The gene calls are TRBV7-8 and TRBJ1-5; D not resolved. CDR1 and CDR2 (germline): SGHVS, FQNEAQ. The V end lost 3 bases, the J end lost 2 bases, and 2 bases lay between the germline ends. The CDR3 sequence is 12 residues long. The CDR3 DNA sequence: TGTGCCAGCAGCTTCGGCAATCAGCCCCAGCATTTT. The encoded protein is CASSFGNQPQHF.

The chain carries TRBV20-1 and TRBJ2-1; 8 bases fit TRBD2. Germline V CDR1 and CDR2: DFQATT, SNEGSKA (reference sequence). V shed 5 bases, J shed 13 bases, and the junction held 7 bases outside the gene matches. CDR3 length equals 11 residues. CDR3 region: CSARAGVGQFF. The CDR3 DNA reads TGCAGTGCTCGAGCGGGAGTGGGACAGTTCTTC.

This clone was counted a few times. J is TRBJ1-1 and V is TRBV9; D gene uncertain. V was trimmed by 4 bases and J by 2 bases, leaving 15 bases between them. The germline gives CDR1 SGDLS, CDR2 YYNGEE. This CDR3 has 15 amino acids. The CDR3 sequence: CASSPQHSSNTEAFF. CDR3 coding DNA: TGTGCCAGCAGCCCACAACACAGTTCTAACACTGAAGCTTTCTTT. Full variable domain (rest looked up from reference TRBV9 and TRBJ1-1): DSGVTQTPKHLITATGQRVTLRCSPRSGDLSVYWYQQSLDQGLQFLIQYYNGEERAKGNILERFSAQQFPDLHSELNLSSLELGDSALYFCASSPQHSSNTEAFFGQGTRLTVV.

This sequence joins TRBV2 and TRBJ2-2; unclear D gene. Germline lookup yields CDR1 SNHLY and CDR2 FYNNEI. This CDR3 has 15 amino acids. Trimming shortened V by 2 bases and J by 0 bases, and 7 bases separated the two germline ends. DNA for the CDR3: TGTGCCAGCAGTGAAAAGGCCGCGAACACCGGGGAGCTGTTTTTT. This translates into CASSEKAANTGELFF.

The chain uses TRBV7-8 and TRBJ2-5, with 8 nucleotides matching TRBD2. CDR1 and CDR2 (germline): SGHVS, FQNEAQ. Trimming took 0 bases from V and 5 from J; bases not matched to a gene: 5. The CDR3 has 15 residues. CDR3 bases: TGTGCCAGCAGCTTAGCCTGGGTAGCGGGGGAGACCCAGTACTTC. Its translation is CASSLAWVAGETQYF.

This chain joins TRBV5-1 and TRBJ2-3; 8 bases are a match to TRBD2. The CDR3 has 15 residues. Per germline, CDR1 SGHRS and CDR2 YFSETQ. After removal of 3 bases from V and 6 bases from J, the junction contained 9 bases not matched to a gene. This chain's CDR3 is CASSSGLAFSDTQYF. In nucleotides, the CDR3 is TGCGCCAGCAGCTCCGGACTAGCCTTTTCGGATACGCAGTATTTT. The full variable domain, completed using reference TRBV5-1 and TRBJ2-3, is KAGVTQTPRYLIKTRGQQVTLSCSPISGHRSVSWYQQTPGQGLQFLFEYFSETQRNKGNFPGRFSGRQFSNSRSEMNVSTLELGDSALYLCASSSGLAFSDTQYFGPGTRLTVL.

This chain links TRBV5-6 with TRBJ1-2, with TRBD1 as a possible D gene (5 bases). This CDR3 comprises 14 residues. Germline V CDR1 and CDR2: SGHDT, YYEEEE. V lost 4 bases to trimming and J lost 7 bases, with 17 bases between them. The CDR3 nucleotides are TGTGCCAGCAGCCAAACCGGGACCAGGGCTGGCTACACCTTC. Translated: CASSQTGTRAGYTF.

This chain joins TRBV6-5 and TRBJ1-1; D remains unclear. The germline V gene has CDR1 MNHEY and CDR2 SVGAGI. The germline V and J ends were trimmed by 0 bases and 3 bases, with 5 bases remaining between them. This CDR3 spans 13 amino acids. The CDR3 DNA reads as TGTGCCAGCAGTTACTCGTGGGACACTGAAGCTTTCTTT. It codes for CASSYSWDTEAFF.

This rearrangement joins TRBV19 to TRBJ1-6, with 10 nucleotides matching TRBD1. This CDR3 region has 16 residues. Looked up from germline, CDR1 is LNHDA and CDR2 is SQIVND (reference sequence). V was clipped by 7 bases and J by 6 bases; unmatched bases: 9. CDR3 in amino acids: CASTSLGQGFNSPLHF. Here the CDR3 DNA reads TGTGCCAGTACCTCGTTGGGACAGGGGTTTAATTCACCCCTCCACTTT.

This rearrangement joins TRBV6-5 to TRBJ2-7; 7 nucleotides line up with TRBD2. Looked up from germline, CDR1 is MNHEY and CDR2 is SVGAGI. V lost 0 bases and J lost 1; bases outside the gene matches: 6. CDR3 length equals 16 residues. CDR3 residues: CASSYSTAGDSYEQYF. The DNA for the CDR3 is TGTGCCAGCAGTTACTCCACGGCGGGGGATTCCTACGAGCAGTACTTC.

This clone has a single count. This chain links TRBV28 with TRBJ1-3, with D tentatively TRBD1 (5 bases). V was clipped by 3 bases and J by 4 bases, with 13 bases between them. The germline V gene encodes CDR1 MDHEN and CDR2 SYDVKM. The CDR3 has 15 amino acids. The CDR3 DNA follows: TGTGCCAGCAGTTTGGGGTCAGGGTCAGGAAACACCATATATTTT. Amino acids: CASSLGSGSGNTIYF.

V is TRBV4-2 and J is TRBJ1-2, with D unclear. The CDR3 has 17 residues. Trimming took 0 bases from V and 3 from J, leaving 17 bases between them. Germline lookup yields CDR1 LGHNA and CDR2 YNFKEQ. The CDR3 loop is CASSQDNLRVYDYGYTF. In nucleotides, the CDR3 is TGTGCCAGCAGCCAAGATAATCTAAGGGTCTACGACTATGGCTACACCTTC.